The 8 T cell receptor beta chains presented below share a single source sample, sequenced in a study of control samples from healthy donors and cancer patients. The protocol was immunoSEQ multiplex PCR, while the TCRdb copy is restricted to in-frame clones and leaves out a portion. Of roughly 100,000 clones in the sample, 92% were seen once. Specimen: blood. The receptors were gathered from a woman between 18 and 29 years old in good health.

The chain uses TRBV1 and TRBJ2-2; the listed D gene, TRBD2, was not tested against the DNA. TRBV1 is marked as a pseudogene. This CDR3 region has 14 residues. CDR3 loop: CTSSRPLGVGELFF. The CDR3 coding sequence is TGCACCAGCAGCCGGCCCCTCGGGGTCGGGGAGCTGTTTTTT.

This chain links TRBV24-1 with TRBJ2-2; 9 bases align to TRBD1. In germline, CDR1 is KGHDR, CDR2 SFDVKD. V trimming: 10 bases; J trimming: 5 bases; junction bases outside the gene matches: 7. This CDR3 comprises 14 residues. CDR3 sequence (DNA): TGTGCCACGACCGGGACAGGGAATACCGGGGAGCTGTTTTTT. Translation: CATTGTGNTGELFF.

This chain uses TRBV10-1 with TRBJ1-1, with no clear D. The germline V gene encodes CDR1 WNHNN and CDR2 SYGVQD (reference sequence). The V gene lost 2 bases and the J gene lost 0 bases, with 4 bases spanning the gap. There are 13 residues in the CDR3. Written as DNA, the CDR3 is TGCGCCAGCAGTGAGGTCCTGAACACTGAAGCTTTCTTT. Its protein product is CASSEVLNTEAFF.

This rearrangement joins TRBV3-1 (or the pseudogene TRBV3-2) to TRBJ1-2, with no clear D. The germline V gene encodes CDR1 LGHDT and CDR2 YNNKEL (reference sequence). Trimming stripped 1 base from V and 4 bases from J, with 19 bases between. The CDR3 has 17 amino acids. The CDR3 region is CASSQGWEGRPLYGYTF. The CDR3 DNA follows: TGTGCCAGCAGCCAAGGGTGGGAAGGCCGACCCCTCTATGGCTACACCTTC.

This clone occurred once. The chain couples TRBV19 to TRBJ1-5; D gene unclear. Per the germline V gene, CDR1 is LNHDA and CDR2 is SQIVND (reference sequence). The CDR3 loop spans 15 amino acids. Deletions cut 5 bases from V and 0 bases from J, with 11 bases between. The CDR3 nucleotides are TGTGCCAGTAGTTACGCGGCTAATAGCAATCAGCCCCAGCATTTT. This codes for CASSYAANSNQPQHF.

This chain uses TRBV6-6 with TRBJ2-1; 12 bases are a match to TRBD2. This CDR3 has 15 amino acids. Unmatched junction bases numbered 8, after V lost 4 bases and J lost 10 bases. CDR1 and CDR2 (germline): MNHNY, SVGAGI (reference sequence). The CDR3 loop reads CASSSSGGAVEEQFF. For the CDR3, the DNA is TGTGCCAGCAGTTCTAGCGGGGGGGCCGTCGAGGAGCAGTTCTTC.

The chain carries TRBV11-3 and TRBJ2-1; 7 bases line up with TRBD2. Germline V gene data show CDR1 as SGHNT and CDR2 as YENEEA. CDR3 size: 16 residues. Trimming cost V 5 bases and J 9 bases; bases outside gene matches: 16. As DNA, the CDR3 is TGTGCCAGCAGCCCCCCCCGAAGCGGGAAAAAGGTTGAGCAGTTCTTC. It codes for CASSPPRSGKKVEQFF.

The rearrangement joins TRBV4-1 to TRBJ2-1, with D unclear. V gave up 2 bases and J gave up 5 bases, with 4 bases separating them. This CDR3 region has 12 residues. Germline V CDR1 and CDR2: MGHRA, YSYEKL. The CDR3 coding sequence is TGCGCCAGCAGCCAACGAGACAATGAGCAGTTCTTC. Its translation: CASSQRDNEQFF.